These 25 T cell receptor beta chains were sequenced from one sample in a study of tumor-infiltrating lymphocytes in primary liver carcinoma. RNA and DNA were co-extracted from about 19-30 mg of unsorted bulk tissue. The investigators made TCR beta cDNA from approximately 510 ng total RNA, using a constant-region primer. Nested multiplex PCR, run for three rounds with slightly modified ARM-PCR, yielded TCR beta libraries. The first two PCR rounds, roughly 9 cycles each, used TRBV1-TRBV30 forward primers and a C-beta reverse primer. TCRdb redid the calling of the multiplex PCR reads with MiXCR, one entry per CDR3 protein. The sample records about 84,000 distinct CDR3 sequences, 72% being singletons. Sequencing used liver tumor tissue from sampling region 1. Subset noted: tumor region T1, superior pole. Receptor source: a man in his forties or fifties with primary liver carcinoma and hepatitis B virus infection.

Concerning this clonotype itself: A junction end diverges from the germline sequence, so it may reflect a read error. The chain joins TRBV11-2 to TRBJ2-2; either TRBD1 or TRBD2 may supply D (5 bases each). The length of the CDR3 is 17 residues. Germline-derived CDR1 and CDR2 are SGHAT and FQNNGV. CDR3 DNA sequence: TGTGCCAGTAGCTTAGTTCGGACGTTCCCAGGGACCAGGGAGCTGTTTTTT. Protein sequence: CASSLVRTFPGTRELFF.

This clonotype was seen at least ten times. The gene calls are TRBV29-1 and TRBJ2-7; D gene unclear. From germline, CDR1 is SQVTM and CDR2 ANQGSEA. V was shortened by 6 bases and J by 3 bases, with 12 bases between the two germline ends. This CDR3 region has 12 residues. The CDR3 bases are TGCAGCGTCGTCAATAATGGCTACGAGCAGTACTTC. Protein product: CSVVNNGYEQYF.

On this clonotype: Relative to the germline gene, one junction end is altered; a read error may explain this. The chain employs TRBV12-3 or TRBV12-4 and TRBJ2-3; D is unresolved. CDR3 length: 12 residues. Here the CDR3 DNA reads TGTGCCAGCAGCGGAGCCTCAGATACGCAATATTTT. Protein sequence: CASSGASDTQYF.

Worth noting for this clonotype: The CDR3 carries no conserved terminal phenylalanine or tryptophan, so it likely arises from a read error. CDR3 in DNA: TGTGCCAGCACTAACTGGCAGCCTAGCAACACATATACGCAGTATTCT. Translation gives CASTNWQPSNTYTQYS. The chain recombines TRBV12-3 or TRBV12-4 with TRBJ2-3; weak D call: TRBD2 (5 bases). This CDR3 has 16 residues.

The chain combines TRBV7-9 with TRBJ1-1, with a tentative D call TRBD1 (5 bases). V was pared by 3 bases and J by 10 bases, with 15 bases between. Looked up from germline, CDR1 is SEHNR and CDR2 is FQNEAQ (reference sequence). The CDR3 spans 13 residues. The DNA for the CDR3 is TGTGCCAGCAGCTTCGCGACAGTAGCGGGAGCTTTCTTT. Translating gives CASSFATVAGAFF.

Notes on this clonotype: One end of the junction does not line up with germline, which may come from a read error. The chain employs TRBV28 and TRBJ2-7, with 14 bases identical to TRBD2. This CDR3 comprises 15 residues. Germline CDR1 is MDHEN and CDR2 is SYDVKM. The chain's CDR3 is CARSSWTSGRLEQYF. For the CDR3, the DNA is TGTGCCAGGAGTTCCTGGACTAGCGGGAGGCTCGAGCAGTACTTC.

This clonotype ranks as medium-sized (0.01 to 0.1%). The chain couples TRBV12-3 or TRBV12-4 to TRBJ2-1; the D is unclear. This CDR3 is built from 14 residues. Between the trimmed V and J ends, which lost 2 bases and 3 bases, there was a span of 8 bases. The CDR3 DNA sequence: TGTGCCAGCAGTTTACCCGGTCACTACAATGAGCAGTTCTTC. This gives the protein CASSLPGHYNEQFF.

As to this clonotype: One junction end disagrees with the germline gene, perhaps due to a read error. V gene TRBV10-1 combines with J gene TRBJ2-3; TRBD2 matches at 10 bases. CDR1 and CDR2 from the germline V gene are WNHNN and SYGVQD (reference sequence). This CDR3 contains 17 residues. The CDR3 DNA reads as TGCACCAGCAGTGATGGGGGACTAGCGAAGGAGGACGATACGCAGTATTTT. As protein: CTSSDGGLAKEDDTQYF.

This clonotype was counted many times. This chain connects TRBV19 to TRBJ2-1; either TRBD1 or TRBD2 may fit D (5 bases each). Germline assignment: CDR1 LNHDA and CDR2 SQIVND (reference sequence). This CDR3 spans 14 amino acids. Trimming removed 5 bases from V and 8 bases from J, with 16 bases in between. The CDR3 nucleotides are TGTGCCAGTAGTCAGGGAGCTCCGGTCGATGAGCAGTTCTTC. This encodes CASSQGAPVDEQFF.

As to this clonotype: One junction end does not reproduce the germline sequence, and a read error may be involved. The chain uses TRBV29-1 and TRBJ2-3; the D gene is possibly TRBD2 (6 bases). CDR3 length: 14 residues. Per germline, CDR1 SQVTM and CDR2 ANQGSEA. CDR3 amino acids: CSVVRGTSTDRQYF. The CDR3 nucleotides read TGCAGCGTTGTTCGGGGCACTAGCACAGATAGGCAGTATTTT.

Remarks on this clonotype: It may be a read error: a sequence one base away is much more abundant. The chain links TRBV28 to TRBJ1-6, with TRBD1 matching 11 bases. CDR1 is MDHEN, CDR2 SYDVKM, per germline. This CDR3 contains 16 residues. CDR3 region: CTSSLRTGGIDSPLHF. CDR3 in DNA: TGTACCAGCAGTCTCCGGACAGGGGGCATAGATTCACCCCTCCACTTT.

This clonotype has a single count. One end of the junction does not line up with germline, which may come from a read error. This chain uses TRBV11-2 with TRBJ1-3, with 7 bases identical to TRBD1. Germline V gene sequence: CDR1 SGHAT, CDR2 FQNNGV. The length of the CDR3 is 20 residues. Here the CDR3 DNA reads TGTACCAGCAGCTTAGCTTATTACCGGGACAGAGATTCCTCTGGAAACACCATATGTTTT. Translated: CTSSLAYYRDRDSSGNTICF.

For this clonotype: The CDR3 end shows no conserved phenylalanine or tryptophan, and so a read error is likely. This chain joins TRBV4-1 and TRBJ2-1, with D possibly matching TRBD2 (5 bases). Germline loops: CDR1 MGHRA, CDR2 YSYEKL. The CDR3 totals 13 residues. The CDR3 reads CAISQAPPGEQFI. CDR3 nucleotides: TGCGCCATCAGCCAAGCCCCCCCGGGGGAGCAGTTCATC.

To note about this clonotype: At one boundary the junction diverges from the germline segment, which might be a read error. The chain carries TRBV11-2 and TRBJ1-1; 8 positions agree with TRBD1. The CDR3 is made up of 15 amino acids. Looked up from germline, CDR1 is SGHAT and CDR2 is FQNNGV. The chain's CDR3 is CSSSSRGQDSTEAFF. CDR3 coding DNA: TGTTCCAGCAGCTCCCGGGGACAGGACAGCACTGAAGCTTTCTTT.

This clonotype was seen ten or more times. J is TRBJ1-5 and V is TRBV4-1; 10 bases line up with TRBD1. The CDR3 is made up of 17 amino acids. Germline values: CDR1 MGHRA, CDR2 YSYEKL. Losses at the gene ends were 4 bases for V and 0 bases for J; bases not matched to a gene: 6. The CDR3 sequence: CASSPQGTGVSNQPQHF. The CDR3 DNA follows: TGCGCCAGCAGCCCTCAAGGGACAGGGGTTAGCAATCAGCCCCAGCATTTT.

Regarding this clonotype: Mismatch with germline at one junction end may stem from a read error. The rearrangement joins TRBV5-1 to TRBJ2-7, with a weak D call TRBD1 (5 bases). The CDR3 sequence is 15 residues long. Germline V lookup: CDR1 SGHRS, CDR2 YFSETQ. The CDR3 spells CASSPGHTESYKQYF. The CDR3 DNA is TGCGCCAGCAGCCCCGGACATACTGAGTCCTACAAGCAGTACTTC.

This clonotype was seen only a few times. This chain connects TRBV29-1 to TRBJ2-5, with TRBD1 matching over 8 bases. CDR3 length equals 13 residues. The V gene's germline CDR1 is SQVTM and CDR2 ANQGSEA. J was trimmed by 6 bases and V by 7 bases; bases with no gene match: 10. CDR3 bases: TGCAGCGGCCAGGGGGCGGATTCCAAGACCCAGTACTTC. This encodes CSGQGADSKTQYF.

Details on this clonotype: Possible read error: a much larger clone is one base away. The rearrangement uses TRBV20-1 and TRBJ2-7; D possibly corresponds to TRBD1 (6 bases). CDR3 size: 12 residues. CDR1 and CDR2 from the germline V gene are DFQATT and SNEGSKA (reference sequence). DNA for the CDR3: TGCGGTGCCCGTCAGGGGCTAGACGAGCAGTACTTC. Its protein product is CGARQGLDEQYF.

The genes are TRBV30 and TRBJ1-1; TRBD1 matches 9 bases. V lost 8 bases and J lost 4; bases outside the gene matches: 5. The length of the CDR3 is 12 residues. Germline V gene sequence: CDR1 GTSNPN, CDR2 SVGIG (reference sequence). CDR3 amino acids: CASRQGGTEAFF. The DNA for the CDR3 is TGTGCCAGTCGACAGGGGGGCACTGAAGCTTTCTTT.

The V and J genes are TRBV6-5 and TRBJ1-4; 10 bases are shared with TRBD1. There are 18 residues in the CDR3. Germline V gives CDR1 MNHEY, CDR2 SVGAGI. The CDR3 region is CVSSYRKGQGTPNEKLFF. The CDR3 bases are TGTGTCAGTAGTTACCGTAAGGGACAGGGGACTCCTAATGAAAAACTGTTTTTT.

A remark on this clonotype: Compared with germline, one end of the junction differs, possibly owing to a read error. The chain carries TRBV6-1 and TRBJ1-1; D might be TRBD1 (6 bases). The CDR3 totals 15 residues. Per the germline V gene, CDR1 is MNHNS and CDR2 is SASEGT. CDR3 residues: CANGGWGTANTEAFF. As DNA, the CDR3 is TGCGCCAACGGGGGCTGGGGAACGGCGAACACTGAAGCTTTCTTT.

In regard to this clonotype: A read error may account for a junction end that differs from germline. The V gene is TRBV6-5, the J gene TRBJ1-3, with D perhaps TRBD1 (5 bases). This CDR3 has 15 amino acids. Germline V lookup: CDR1 MNHEY, CDR2 SVGAGI. Written as DNA, the CDR3 is TGTGCCAGCAGCTTCGGGGCCAGCTCTGGAAGCACCATATATTTT. Translating it yields CASSFGASSGSTIYF.

To note about this clonotype: This may stem from a read error, because a much larger clone lies one nucleotide away. The J gene is TRBJ2-1, the V gene TRBV25-1; 8 nucleotides match TRBD2. With V trimmed by 5 bases and J by 9 bases, 12 bases remained unmatched. There are 15 residues in the CDR3. Germline assignment: CDR1 MGHDK and CDR2 SYGVNS. The CDR3 spells CASSPPGGPPSEQFF. The CDR3 nucleotides are TGTGCCAGCAGTCCCCCGGGGGGGCCGCCCAGTGAGCAGTTCTTC.

In its sample, this clonotype was seen a few times. The chain combines TRBV27 with TRBJ2-3; D not certain. The CDR3 is 12 amino acids. The germline CDR1 and CDR2 sequences are MNHEY and SMNVEV (reference sequence). Between the trimmed V and J ends, which lost 5 bases and 2 bases, there was a span of 5 bases. The CDR3 spells CASSTLTDTQYF. CDR3 DNA: TGTGCCAGCAGTACCCTCACAGATACGCAGTATTTT.

Points on this clonotype: In this CDR3 the conserved last residue, phenylalanine or tryptophan, is missing, so a read error is likely. Because the CDR3's place on the DNA is in doubt, the DNA is left out and the CDR3 is given as listed by TCRdb. V gene TRBV12-3 or TRBV12-4 combines with J gene TRBJ1-2; TRBD1, the table's D call, lacks a check against the DNA. With termini counted, the CDR3 has 15 amino acids. This chain's CDR3 is CASSPRRIQGYGYTL.